A single sample is the source of the 26 T cell receptor beta chains below, sequenced in a study of cytomegalovirus exposure and HLA in healthy donors. Assay: immunoSEQ multiplex PCR; the TCRdb copy retains only in-frame clones and omits some. The sample includes 200,000 to 250,000 clones, 80% to 85% of them seen just once. Sequencing was carried out using PBMCs. All receptors come from a woman in her twenties or thirties in good health and CMV-seropositive.

The chain uses TRBV4-1 and TRBJ1-1; weak D call: TRBD1 (5 bases). The V and J ends lost 2 bases and 7 bases respectively, with 11 bases between them. Per the germline V gene, CDR1 is MGHRA and CDR2 is YSYEKL. This CDR3 has 13 amino acids. CDR3 protein: CASSQLPGLEAFF. CDR3 bases: TGCGCCAGCAGCCAACTACCGGGACTTGAAGCTTTCTTT.

The V call is TRBV6-5, the J call TRBJ2-3, with D possibly TRBD2 on 6 matching bases. This CDR3 is built from 14 residues. Germline V gene sequence: CDR1 MNHEY, CDR2 SVGAGI. The germline V and J ends were trimmed by 6 bases and 3 bases, with 13 bases remaining between them. CDR3 sequence reads: CASRGTADTDTQYF. The CDR3 nucleotides are TGTGCCAGCAGAGGGACTGCAGATACAGATACGCAGTATTTT.

This chain uses TRBV15 with TRBJ2-7; 7 positions match TRBD2. Germline-derived CDR1 and CDR2 are LNHNV and YYDKDF (reference sequence). The CDR3 runs to 16 residues. V dropped 3 bases and J dropped 2; count of bases not matched to a gene: 10. The CDR3 nucleotides read TGTGCCACCAGCAGCCTGCTAGGCGGGGGACCCTACGAGCAGTACTTC. Translation gives CATSSLLGGGPYEQYF.

The rearrangement joins TRBV10-3 to TRBJ2-5; perhaps TRBD2 as D (5 bases). CDR1 is ENHRY, CDR2 SYGVKD, per germline. The germline V and J ends were trimmed by 4 bases and 3 bases, with 6 bases remaining between them. The CDR3 has 12 residues. CDR3 in DNA: TGTGCCATCAGTGGGGGAGAAGAGACCCAGTACTTC. This gives the protein CAISGGEETQYF.

This sequence joins TRBV4-1 and TRBJ2-1; 14 bases match TRBD2. The trim removed 4 bases at V and 0 bases at J, leaving 5 bases unmatched. The CDR3 is 18 amino acids. Germline V gene lookup returns CDR1 MGHRA and CDR2 YSYEKL. The CDR3 is CASSPGLAGGISYNEQFF. DNA for the CDR3: TGCGCCAGCAGCCCAGGACTAGCGGGAGGAATCTCCTACAATGAGCAGTTCTTC.

V is TRBV4-1 and J is TRBJ2-7; D gene unclear. The V and J ends lost 0 bases and 1 base respectively, with 7 bases between them. The CDR3 has 14 residues. Germline lookup yields CDR1 MGHRA and CDR2 YSYEKL. The CDR3 loop is CASSQEDGSYEQYF. In nucleotides, the CDR3 is TGCGCCAGCAGCCAAGAGGACGGTTCCTACGAGCAGTACTTC.

The rearrangement links TRBV28 to TRBJ1-2; D is ambiguous. The CDR3 is made up of 14 amino acids. Deletions cut 5 bases from V and 3 bases from J, with 13 bases between. The germline V gene encodes CDR1 MDHEN and CDR2 SYDVKM. The DNA for the CDR3 is TGTGCCAGCAGTCCTAGGGTCTATTACTATGGCTACACCTTC. This gives the protein CASSPRVYYYGYTF.

The gene calls are TRBV6-4 and TRBJ2-5, with 8 bases identical to TRBD2. Germline CDR1 and CDR2: MRHNA and SNTAGT. CDR3 length: 12 residues. The V gene end was trimmed by 6 bases and the J gene end by 4 bases; junction bases not matched to a gene: 1. CDR3 nucleotide sequence: TGTGCCAGCAGGCTAGCGGGAGAGACCCAGTACTTC. This encodes CASRLAGETQYF.

The CDR3 DNA reads as TGTGCCAGCAGCGTCGGGGACAGCACTGAAGCTTTCTTT. Its protein product is CASSVGDSTEAFF. The rearrangement links TRBV9 to TRBJ1-1, with TRBD1 matching over 7 bases. Germline V gene data show CDR1 as SGDLS and CDR2 as YYNGEE. The junction had 2 bases not matched to a gene; V was cut back by 2 bases and J by 4 bases. The CDR3 sequence is 13 residues long.

The J gene is TRBJ1-1, the V gene TRBV5-1; 9 bases are shared with TRBD1. This CDR3 comprises 17 residues. Germline CDR1 reads SGHRS; CDR2 reads YFSETQ. V was pared by 3 bases and J by 3 bases, with 12 bases of the junction left unmatched. The CDR3 loop is CASSSGQGRIGDTEAFF. CDR3 DNA: TGCGCCAGCAGCTCCGGACAGGGGCGCATAGGGGACACTGAAGCTTTCTTT.

A single count supports this clone. The CDR3 nucleotides are TGTGCCTGGAGGGGTGGCTCCTACAATGAGCAGTTCTTC. The encoded protein is CAWRGGSYNEQFF. This chain uses TRBV30 with TRBJ2-1; unclear D gene. Germline V lookup: CDR1 GTSNPN, CDR2 SVGIG (reference sequence). The CDR3 contains 13 residues. V was cut by 3 bases and J by 0 bases, with 6 bases left in between.

V and J are TRBV2 and TRBJ2-5, with D uncertain. This CDR3 region has 13 residues. Germline V gene data show CDR1 as SNHLY and CDR2 as FYNNEI. Trimming took off 4 bases at V and 1 base at J, with 7 bases between the two ends. Here the CDR3 DNA reads TGTGCCAGCAGTGGCGTCAGCCAAGAGACCCAGTACTTC. Encoded protein: CASSGVSQETQYF.

Turning to this clone: Other nucleotide sequences in the sample specify the same CDR3. This sequence joins TRBV11-2 and TRBJ1-1, with D perhaps TRBD1 (6 bases). The CDR3 is 14 residues long. Germline V gene lookup returns CDR1 SGHAT and CDR2 FQNNGV. Trimming took 5 bases from V and 1 from J, leaving 11 bases between them. For the CDR3, the DNA is TGTGCCAGCAGCCTCAGGGGCGGGAACACTGAAGCTTTCTTT. Amino acid sequence: CASSLRGGNTEAFF.

The V call is TRBV6-5, the J call TRBJ1-1; D perhaps matches TRBD1 (6 bases). This CDR3 has 16 residues. The germline gives CDR1 MNHEY, CDR2 SVGAGI. Trimming took off 2 bases at V and 2 bases at J, with 15 bases between the two ends. This CDR3 is CASSYLTRGGNTEAFF. The DNA of the CDR3 is TGTGCCAGCAGTTACCTAACTCGAGGGGGAAACACTGAAGCTTTCTTT.

This sequence joins TRBV30 and TRBJ1-2; 7 bases are a match to TRBD1. In germline, CDR1 is GTSNPN, CDR2 SVGIG (reference sequence). V lost 4 bases to trimming and J lost 7 bases; unmatched junction nucleotides: 15. The CDR3 is made up of 15 amino acids. CDR3 nucleotide sequence: TGTGCCTGGATCATCTGGAGGGGGCTAGATGGTGGCTACACCTTC. Translation gives CAWIIWRGLDGGYTF.

The chain is built from TRBV27 and TRBJ1-5, with D maybe TRBD1 (5 bases). V was cut by 6 bases and J by 10 bases, with 16 bases left in between. The CDR3 sequence is 13 residues long. The germline V gene encodes CDR1 MNHEY and CDR2 SMNVEV (reference sequence). CDR3 in amino acids: CASSIGGATPQHF. In DNA form, the CDR3 reads TGTGCCAGCAGCATTGGGGGAGCGACACCCCAGCATTTT.

The gene calls are TRBV11-2 and TRBJ2-2; 15 bases agree with TRBD2. The length of the CDR3 is 18 residues. Trimming cost V 5 bases and J 3 bases; bases outside gene matches: 7. The germline V gene has CDR1 SGHAT and CDR2 FQNNGV. The CDR3 sequence is CASSTGTSGRTHTGELFF. The CDR3 nucleotides read TGTGCCAGCAGCACCGGGACTAGCGGGAGGACCCACACCGGGGAGCTGTTTTTT.

V usage is TRBV6-1 and J usage is TRBJ2-7, with D tentatively TRBD2 (5 bases). The CDR3 length is 12 residues. In germline, CDR1 is MNHNS, CDR2 SASEGT. V lost 7 bases to trimming and J lost 1 base, with 8 bases between them. The CDR3 DNA is TGTGCCAGCATAGCGCAGTCCTACGAGCAGTACTTC. It is translated as CASIAQSYEQYF.

J is TRBJ2-7 and V is TRBV27, with D tentatively TRBD1 (5 bases). Trimming pared 7 bases from V and 0 bases from J, leaving 13 bases between. Germline CDR1 MNHEY, CDR2 SMNVEV (reference sequence). The CDR3 has 14 amino acids. CDR3 region: CASKGRASSYEQYF. In DNA, the CDR3 is TGTGCCAGCAAAGGCAGGGCAAGCTCCTACGAGCAGTACTTC.

This clone was observed a handful of times. CDR3 DNA: TGCAGTGGGGGAGAAGAAAAGGGCTACACCTTC. This gives the protein CSGGEEKGYTF. The rearrangement links TRBV29-1 to TRBJ1-2, with D perhaps TRBD1 (5 bases). There are 11 residues in the CDR3. Germline V gene sequence: CDR1 SQVTM, CDR2 ANQGSEA.

The count of this clone is one. The rearrangement links TRBV20-1 to TRBJ1-2; D uncertain. Trimming took off 5 bases at V and 14 bases at J, with 15 bases between the two ends. In germline, CDR1 is DFQATT, CDR2 SNEGSKA (reference sequence). The CDR3 consists of 10 residues. CDR3 bases: TGCAGTGCTCCCACGGAGCCGCGGACCTTC. Translated, it gives CSAPTEPRTF.

The chain uses TRBV11-2 and TRBJ2-2; D may be TRBD2 (6 bases). CDR1 is SGHAT and CDR2 is FQNNGV in the germline V gene. This CDR3 has 16 residues. The germline V and J ends were trimmed by 5 bases and 6 bases, with 19 bases remaining between them. This chain's CDR3 is CASSLYERAIPGELFF. Written as DNA, the CDR3 is TGTGCCAGCAGCCTTTACGAGCGGGCCATTCCCGGGGAGCTGTTTTTT.

The V gene is TRBV4-2, the J gene TRBJ2-5; TRBD1 agrees at 7 bases. V trimming: 5 bases; J trimming: 2 bases; junction bases outside the gene matches: 5. The CDR3 consists of 14 residues. CDR1 LGHNA and CDR2 YNFKEQ come from the germline V gene. The CDR3 bases are TGTGCCAGCAGCGGACAGGACGTTCAAGAGACCCAGTACTTC. This translates into CASSGQDVQETQYF.

A few counts support this clone. The chain is built from TRBV19 and TRBJ1-2, with D possibly TRBD1 on 6 matching bases. The CDR3 contains 10 residues. V was trimmed by 10 bases and J by 6 bases, leaving 9 bases between them. The germline CDR1 and CDR2 sequences are LNHDA and SQIVND (reference sequence). The CDR3 is CANRVDGYTF. CDR3 nucleotides: TGTGCCAACAGGGTGGATGGCTACACCTTC.

This chain links TRBV27 with TRBJ2-3; TRBD2 agrees at 14 bases. The length of the CDR3 is 17 residues. The V segment lost 5 bases and the J segment 5 bases; nucleotides outside the gene matches: 9. CDR1 is MNHEY and CDR2 is SMNVEV in the germline V gene (reference sequence). The CDR3 DNA reads as TGTGCCAGCAGTCAACTTCCCGGGACTAGCGGGAGAGATACGCAGTATTTT. Encoded protein: CASSQLPGTSGRDTQYF.

J is TRBJ1-2 and V is TRBV28; no clear D. The V end lost 3 bases, the J end lost 5 bases, and 7 bases lay between the germline ends. The CDR3 has 12 amino acids. Per germline, CDR1 MDHEN and CDR2 SYDVKM. CDR3 residues: CASSFGRYGYTF. CDR3 in DNA: TGTGCCAGCAGTTTTGGCCGGTATGGCTACACCTTC.